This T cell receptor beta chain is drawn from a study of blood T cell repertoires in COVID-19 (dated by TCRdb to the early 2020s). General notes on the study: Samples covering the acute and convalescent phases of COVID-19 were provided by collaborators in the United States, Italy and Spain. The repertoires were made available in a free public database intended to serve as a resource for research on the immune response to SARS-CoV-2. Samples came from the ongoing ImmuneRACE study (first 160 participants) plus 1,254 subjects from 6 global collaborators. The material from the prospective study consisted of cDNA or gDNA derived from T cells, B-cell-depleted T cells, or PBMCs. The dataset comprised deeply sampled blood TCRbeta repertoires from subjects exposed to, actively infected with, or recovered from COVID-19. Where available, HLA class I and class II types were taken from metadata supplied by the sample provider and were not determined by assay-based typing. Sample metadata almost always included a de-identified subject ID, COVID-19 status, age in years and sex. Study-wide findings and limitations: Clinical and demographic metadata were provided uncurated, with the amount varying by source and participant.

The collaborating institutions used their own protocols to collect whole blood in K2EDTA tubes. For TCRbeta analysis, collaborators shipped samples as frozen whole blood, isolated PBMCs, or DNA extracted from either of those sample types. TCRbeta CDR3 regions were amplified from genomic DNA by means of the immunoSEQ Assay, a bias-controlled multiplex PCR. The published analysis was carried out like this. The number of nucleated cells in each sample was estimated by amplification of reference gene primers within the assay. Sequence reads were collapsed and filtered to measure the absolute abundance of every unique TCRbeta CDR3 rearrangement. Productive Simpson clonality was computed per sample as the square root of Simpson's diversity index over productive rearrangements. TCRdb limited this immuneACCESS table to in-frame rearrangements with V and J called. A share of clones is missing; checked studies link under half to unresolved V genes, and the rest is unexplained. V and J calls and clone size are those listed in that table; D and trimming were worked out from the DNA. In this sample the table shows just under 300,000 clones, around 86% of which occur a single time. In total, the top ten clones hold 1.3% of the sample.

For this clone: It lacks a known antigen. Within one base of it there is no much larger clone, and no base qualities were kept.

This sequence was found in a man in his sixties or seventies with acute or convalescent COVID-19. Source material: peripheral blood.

The nucleotide sequence is TGCAGTGCTAGTACCCCTAGCGTAGCGGAAGAGACCCAGTACTTC. Its translation reads: CSASTPSVAEETQYF. The sequence joins TRBV20-1 to TRBJ2-5; the best D guess is TRBD2, with 6 bases matching. V is cut by 3 bases and J by 3 bases, and the space between the germline ends is 17 bases. The cysteine opens and the phenylalanine closes a CDR3 of 15 amino acids. The sequence is cut down to CDR3 DNA, 45 bases in frame from base 1. As encoded in the germline V gene (reference sequence), CDR1 is DFQATT while CDR2 is SNEGSKA.